This TCR beta chain was obtained from a study of CD8+ T cells in alopecia areata. Peripheral blood and lesional scalp punch biopsies came from alopecia areata patients. Sorting from PBMCs produced CD4+ and CD8+ T cells. Concerning this clone itself: Its target is not known. This clone may be a read error of a much larger clone one base away.

Study-wide findings and caveats: In lesional scalp, particularly from alopecia totalis/universalis, clonality was higher than in normal scalp.

The CDR3 extends over 14 amino acids. J gave up 2 bases and V 6 bases, and 3 bases lay outside the gene matches. The germline CDR1 and CDR2 sequences are LNHDA and SQIVND (reference sequence). As the sequencing template, cDNA was produced by extracting RNA and reverse transcribing it. Sequenced by immunoSEQ multiplex PCR; TCRdb stores in-frame clones only, minus some. The sample lists 45,000 to 70,000 clones; around 96% were seen once. The chain links TRBV19 to TRBJ1-5; 8 bases map to TRBD1. The sequence came from a human donor with alopecia areata. The sequenced sample was CD8+ T cells sorted from blood, obtained at week 0. CDR3 sequence: CASSQTGGNQPQHF. The DNA of the CDR3 is TGTGCCAGTAGCCAGACAGGGGGCAATCAGCCCCAGCATTTT.